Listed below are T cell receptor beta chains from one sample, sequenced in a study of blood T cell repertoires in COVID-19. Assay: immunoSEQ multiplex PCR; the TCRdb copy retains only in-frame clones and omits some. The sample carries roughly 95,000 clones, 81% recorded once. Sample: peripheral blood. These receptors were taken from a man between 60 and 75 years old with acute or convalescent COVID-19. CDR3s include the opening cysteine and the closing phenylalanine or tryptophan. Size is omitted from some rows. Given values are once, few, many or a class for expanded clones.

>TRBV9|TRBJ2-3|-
CASSVEPSGTPGF
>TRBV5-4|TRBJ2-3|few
CASSLDISTDTQYF
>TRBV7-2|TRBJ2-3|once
CASSRQSTDTQYF
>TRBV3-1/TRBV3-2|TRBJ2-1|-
CASSTRQGLRFNEQFF
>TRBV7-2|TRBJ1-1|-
CASILTGSTEAFF
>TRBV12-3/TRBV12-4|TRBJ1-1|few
CASSLAQGTEAFF
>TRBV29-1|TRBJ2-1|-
CSETSDSYNEQFF
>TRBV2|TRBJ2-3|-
CASSPNAEITDTQYF
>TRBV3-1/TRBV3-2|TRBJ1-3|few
CASSKLTVGNTIYF
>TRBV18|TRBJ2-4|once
CASSLDIAKNIQYF
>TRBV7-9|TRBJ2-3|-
CASSPLEGAMDTQYF
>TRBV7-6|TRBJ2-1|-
CASSLEGLGNNEQFF
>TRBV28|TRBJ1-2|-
CASGKGASYGYTF
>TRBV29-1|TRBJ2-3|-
CSVLGASTDTQYF
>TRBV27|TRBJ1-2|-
CASTRLTGLDDGYTF
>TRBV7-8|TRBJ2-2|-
CASSARDTNTGELFF
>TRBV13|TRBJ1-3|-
CASSQQGNTIYF
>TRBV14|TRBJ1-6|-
CASSRLRQGTRNSPLHF
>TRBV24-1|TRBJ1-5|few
CATSDSAGRGPQHF
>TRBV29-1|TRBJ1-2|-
CSIGEIYGYTF
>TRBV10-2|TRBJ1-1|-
CASSEGTLNTEAFF
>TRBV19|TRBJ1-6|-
CASSLRGSTNSPLHF
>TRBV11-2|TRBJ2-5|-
CASSLDLATQETQYF
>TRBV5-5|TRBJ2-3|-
CASSSHGGSGPDTQYF
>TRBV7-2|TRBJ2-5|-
CASSLEGAGGSRTQYF
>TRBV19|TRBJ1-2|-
CASSILGDSFWYTF
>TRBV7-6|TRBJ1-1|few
CASSRGGAKTEAFF
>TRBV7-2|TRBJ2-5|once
CASSLGGRMEETQYF
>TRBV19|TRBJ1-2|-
CASSIDRGSSGGYTF
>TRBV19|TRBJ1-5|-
CASSPGFNQPQHF
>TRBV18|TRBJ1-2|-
CASSPGQDHYGYTF
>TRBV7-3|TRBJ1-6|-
CASSPGIHNSPLHF
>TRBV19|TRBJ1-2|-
CASSGLTGGNYGYTF
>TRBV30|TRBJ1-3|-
CAWSAMGNTIYF
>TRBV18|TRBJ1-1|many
CASSPLLGMNTEAFF
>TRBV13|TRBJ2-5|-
CASSSTGGLGETQYF
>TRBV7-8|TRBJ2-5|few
CASSLILRGLAGPTGETQYF
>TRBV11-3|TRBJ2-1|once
CASSLVAGLAGAGYNEQFF
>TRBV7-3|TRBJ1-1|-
CASSFQGPRTEAFF
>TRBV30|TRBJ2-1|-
CAWSVPGGNEQFF
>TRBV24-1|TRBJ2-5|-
CATSDFEETQYF
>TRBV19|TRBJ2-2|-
CASSKGLAGGRGTGELFF